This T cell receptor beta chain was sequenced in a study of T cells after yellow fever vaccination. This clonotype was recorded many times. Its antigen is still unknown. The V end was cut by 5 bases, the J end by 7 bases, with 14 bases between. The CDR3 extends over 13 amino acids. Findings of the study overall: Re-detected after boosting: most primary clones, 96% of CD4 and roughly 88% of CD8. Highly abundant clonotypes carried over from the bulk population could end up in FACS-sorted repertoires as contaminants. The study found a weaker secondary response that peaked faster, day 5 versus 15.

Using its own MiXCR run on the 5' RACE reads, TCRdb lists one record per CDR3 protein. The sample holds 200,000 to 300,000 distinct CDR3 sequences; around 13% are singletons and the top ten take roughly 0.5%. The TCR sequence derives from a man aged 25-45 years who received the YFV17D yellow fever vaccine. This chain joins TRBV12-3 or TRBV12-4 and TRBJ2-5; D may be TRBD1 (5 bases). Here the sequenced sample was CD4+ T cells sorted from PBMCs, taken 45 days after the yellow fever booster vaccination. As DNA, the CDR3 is TGTGCCAGCAGTCCCCAGGGATTGGGGACCCAGTACTTC. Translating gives CASSPQGLGTQYF.